The clone carrying this T cell receptor beta chain has just a few counts. This sample is part of a study of blood T cells in healthy people across ages. PCR was performed a second time for about 7 to 11 cycles using a sample-barcoded 5' primer and a J-beta primer mix. Each CDR3 protein is one row after TCRdb ran MiXCR on the 5' RACE reads. The sample has 850,000 to 1,100,000 distinct CDR3 sequences, 35% to 40% seen once. The germline CDR1 and CDR2 sequences are DFQATT and SNEGSKA (reference sequence). J gave up 0 bases and V 6 bases, and 10 bases lay outside the gene matches. This CDR3 contains 15 residues. There were healthy Caucasian individuals from Russia, aged roughly 6 to 90, serving as donors.

Sample: blood. The gene calls are TRBV20-1 and TRBJ1-2, with 7 bases fitting TRBD1. The TCR originated in a man younger than 35 in good health. In DNA, the CDR3 is TGCAGTGCCCGTCCCCCGGGACAGTCTAACTATGGCTACACCTTC. Protein sequence: CSARPPGQSNYGYTF.